Below, 27 T cell receptor beta chains from the same sample are listed, as sequenced in a study of CD8+CD57+ T cells in acquired aplastic anemia. The study profiled TCR beta VDJ and CDR3 using genomic DNA as template. MiXCR, applied by TCRdb to the reads, yields one record per CDR3 protein. Here the sample spans some 290,000 distinct CDR3 sequences, around 60% being singletons. The sequenced sample consisted of sorted CD4+, CD8+, or CD8+CD57+ T cells (not recorded which) from PBMCs. The receptors were sampled from a human donor with severe aplastic anemia or a healthy control (not recorded which).

This rearrangement joins TRBV20-1 to TRBJ2-1; D is possibly TRBD1 or TRBD2 (5 bases each). The V end was cut by 4 bases, the J end by 7 bases, with 11 bases between. Germline loops: CDR1 DFQATT, CDR2 SNEGSKA (reference sequence). The CDR3 extends over 12 amino acids. The CDR3 DNA sequence: TGCAGTGCTAAAAATTGGGGGAATGAGCAGTTCTTC. This encodes CSAKNWGNEQFF.

This clonotype was picked up many times. The rearrangement uses TRBV14 and TRBJ2-1, with 8 bases matching TRBD2. The junction had 4 bases not matched to a gene; V was cut back by 1 base and J by 8 bases. The CDR3 is made up of 14 amino acids. Germline loops: CDR1 SGHDN, CDR2 FVKESK. The CDR3 loop reads CASSQGERGYEQFF. The CDR3 region has the DNA TGTGCCAGCAGCCAAGGGGAGCGGGGGTATGAGCAGTTCTTC.

This clonotype occurred many times. The V call is TRBV12-3 or TRBV12-4, the J call TRBJ2-2; D is tentatively TRBD1 or TRBD2 (5 bases each). V was clipped by 6 bases and J by 0 bases, with 17 bases between them. There are 17 residues in the CDR3. The CDR3 here is CASSPPEGRANTGELFF. The CDR3 DNA reads TGTGCCAGCAGCCCTCCTGAGGGACGGGCGAACACCGGGGAGCTGTTTTTT.

The V call is TRBV10-3, the J call TRBJ1-5; 9 positions agree with TRBD1. Per the germline V gene, CDR1 is ENHRY and CDR2 is SYGVKD. V dropped 4 bases and J dropped 4; count of bases not matched to a gene: 5. The CDR3 has 15 residues. The CDR3 bases are TGTGCCATCAGTGCCGGGACAGGGAAGAATCAGCCCCAGCATTTT. It encodes CAISAGTGKNQPQHF.

This clonotype appeared a single time. The CDR3 carries no conserved terminal phenylalanine or tryptophan, so it likely arises from a read error. No DNA is shown, since the ends of the CDR3 on it are uncertain; the CDR3 is the one TCRdb lists. This chain joins TRBV19 and TRBJ2-7; the D segment call TRBD1 is taken from the table without a DNA check. Per the germline V gene, CDR1 is LNHDA and CDR2 is SQIVND (reference sequence). The CDR3 adds up to 9 amino acids, both ends counted. CDR3 amino acids: CASSPWTGS.

This clonotype has ten or more counts. The V and J genes are TRBV9 and TRBJ1-4; D is possibly TRBD1 (5 bases). The CDR3 contains 20 residues. Trimming took off 0 bases at V and 0 bases at J, with 21 bases between the two ends. Per germline, CDR1 SGDLS and CDR2 YYNGEE. CDR3: CASSVEGQDTPTPTNEKLFF. CDR3 nucleotide sequence: TGTGCCAGCAGCGTAGAAGGCCAGGACACCCCAACCCCAACTAATGAAAAACTGTTTTTT.

The chain uses TRBV7-8 and TRBJ2-2; TRBD1 might be the D (5 bases). This CDR3 comprises 16 residues. The ends were cut back, 5 bases at V and 0 bases at J, with 13 bases in the middle. In germline, CDR1 is SGHVS, CDR2 FQNEAQ. The CDR3 coding sequence is TGTGCCAGCAGCCCCTTACAGGAGACGAACACCGGGGAGCTGTTTTTT. Protein product: CASSPLQETNTGELFF.

This rearrangement joins TRBV5-1 to TRBJ2-7, with 9 bases matching TRBD1. Germline CDR1 SGHRS, CDR2 YFSETQ. The CDR3 extends over 14 amino acids. Unmatched junction bases numbered 7, after V lost 7 bases and J lost 2 bases. The CDR3 loop reads CASASGTGPYEQYF. CDR3 sequence (DNA): TGCGCCAGCGCTTCCGGGACAGGGCCCTACGAGCAGTACTTC.

The CDR3 region has the DNA TGTGCCAGTAGGCCCCTGACAGGGGGAAAAGAGACCCAGTACTTC. It specifies CASRPLTGGKETQYF. The chain uses TRBV14 and TRBJ2-5; 9 positions match TRBD1. V shed 9 bases, J shed 3 bases, and the junction held 11 bases outside the gene matches. This CDR3 region has 15 residues. Germline lookup yields CDR1 SGHDN and CDR2 FVKESK.

As concerns this clonotype: One end of the junction varies from germline; a read error may be responsible. The CDR3 here is CSARLEGIYNEQLF. The CDR3 DNA reads TGCAGTGCTAGGCTGGAGGGAATCTACAATGAGCAGCTCTTC. This chain connects TRBV20-1 to TRBJ2-1; D might be TRBD2 (6 bases). The CDR3 covers 14 residues. CDR1 DFQATT and CDR2 SNEGSKA come from the germline V gene (reference sequence).

This clonotype was counted at least ten times. The gene calls are TRBV7-3 and TRBJ1-2, with D tentatively TRBD1 (5 bases). This CDR3 region has 16 residues. CDR1 and CDR2 from the germline V gene are SGHTA and FQGTGA. Trimming removed 1 base at V and 0 bases at J, with 12 bases between. In nucleotides, the CDR3 is TGTGCCAGCAGCTTAAGGGGCAGGTCTTCTAACTATGGCTACACCTTC. Protein product: CASSLRGRSSNYGYTF. Supplemented by reference TRBV7-3 and TRBJ1-2, the full variable domain reads GAGVSQTPSNKVTEKGKYVELRCDPISGHTALYWYRQSLGQGPEFLIYFQGTGAADDSGLPNDRFFAVRPEGSVSTLKIQRTERGDSAVYLCASSLRGRSSNYGYTFGSGTRLTVV.

The chain employs TRBV7-9 and TRBJ2-7; D is uncertain. Trimming left V 6 bases short and J 3 bases short, with 18 bases between. CDR1 is SEHNR, CDR2 FQNEAQ, per germline (reference sequence). The CDR3 is 15 residues long. CDR3 amino acids: CASSLTDGLLYEQYF. The DNA for the CDR3 is TGTGCCAGCAGTCTAACTGACGGGCTTCTCTACGAGCAGTACTTC. Full variable domain (missing parts from reference TRBV7-9 and TRBJ2-7): DTGVSQNPRHKITKRGQNVTFRCDPISEHNRLYWYRQTLGQGPEFLTYFQNEAQLEKSRLLSDRFSAERPKGSFSTLEIQRTEQGDSAMYLCASSLTDGLLYEQYFGPGTRLTVT.

The V and J genes are TRBV20-1 and TRBJ2-7; TRBD2 is a possible D gene (5 bases). CDR3 length: 14 residues. V was cut by 1 base and J by 1 base, with 11 bases left in between. Germline CDR1 is DFQATT and CDR2 is SNEGSKA (reference sequence). In DNA form, the CDR3 reads TGCAGTGCTAGAGTGGGTAGCGCGTCCTACGAGCAGTACGTC. It is translated as CSARVGSASYEQYV.

V and J are TRBV12-3 or TRBV12-4 and TRBJ1-2; a weak D match, TRBD1 (5 bases). V was shortened by 1 base and J by 7 bases, with 13 bases between the two germline ends. CDR3 length equals 14 residues. CDR3 sequence reads: CASSLVGRVGGYTF. Here the CDR3 DNA reads TGTGCCAGCAGTTTAGTCGGCAGGGTGGGTGGCTACACCTTC.

The V and J genes are TRBV7-9 and TRBJ1-6; 7 bases fit TRBD1. Looked up from germline, CDR1 is SEHNR and CDR2 is FQNEAQ (reference sequence). Trimming took 1 base from V and 3 from J; bases not matched to a gene: 6. CDR3 length equals 17 residues. The CDR3 DNA sequence: TGTGCCAGCAGCTTAGTGGGCAGACAGGGCTATAATTCACCCCTCCACTTT. Protein product: CASSLVGRQGYNSPLHF.

The chain employs TRBV24-1 and TRBJ2-1; perhaps TRBD2 as D (6 bases). This CDR3 is 16 amino acids long. V dropped 4 bases and J dropped 8 bases, with 20 bases sitting between them. Looked up from germline, CDR1 is KGHDR and CDR2 is SFDVKD. The CDR3 loop is CATSDTPAKRVDEQFF. CDR3 bases: TGTGCCACCAGTGACACCCCGGCCAAGCGGGTCGATGAGCAGTTCTTC.

This chain links TRBV12-3 or TRBV12-4 with TRBJ1-1; weak D call: TRBD1 (5 bases). This CDR3 contains 17 residues. V lost 5 bases to trimming and J lost 5 bases, with 24 bases between them. This chain's CDR3 is CASSGDRGQGVRTEAFF. CDR3 DNA: TGTGCCAGCAGTGGTGACAGAGGACAAGGGGTGAGGACTGAAGCTTTCTTT.

V gene TRBV10-3 combines with J gene TRBJ1-6; possible D gene TRBD1, 5 bases. V was trimmed by 10 bases and J by 10 bases, leaving 23 bases between them. The CDR3 has 15 residues. Germline values: CDR1 ENHRY, CDR2 SYGVKD. CDR3 in amino acids: CATRTNTGFGSPLHF. The CDR3 nucleotides read TGTGCCACACGGACAAACACCGGGTTCGGCTCACCCCTCCACTTT.

In this sample, this clonotype turned up many times. The chain employs TRBV9 and TRBJ2-1, with 7 bases matching TRBD2. V shed 0 bases and J 6 bases; nucleotides not matched to a gene: 6. The CDR3 runs 15 residues. Germline values: CDR1 SGDLS, CDR2 YYNGEE. Here the CDR3 reads CASSVGLAPSNEQFF. In DNA, the CDR3 is TGTGCCAGCAGCGTAGGACTAGCACCTTCCAATGAGCAGTTCTTC.

The chain is built from TRBV7-2 and TRBJ1-5; a weak D match, TRBD1 (6 bases). This CDR3 contains 14 residues. Germline V gene data show CDR1 as SGHTA and CDR2 as FQGNSA. The V end lost 3 bases, the J end lost 5 bases, and 11 bases lay between the germline ends. The CDR3 spells CASSLTGGDQPQHF. The CDR3 nucleotides are TGTGCCAGCAGCTTGACAGGTGGGGATCAGCCCCAGCATTTT.

The chain has TRBV15 and TRBJ1-5; D is unresolved. CDR1 is LNHNV, CDR2 YYDKDF, per germline (reference sequence). This CDR3 region has 15 residues. Trimming removed 3 bases from V and 2 bases from J, with 11 bases in between. CDR3: CATSRDGIGNQPQHF. In nucleotides, the CDR3 is TGTGCCACCAGCAGGGATGGAATCGGCAATCAGCCCCAGCATTTT. The entire variable domain, with the rest obtained from reference TRBV15 and TRBJ1-5, is as follows: DAMVIQNPRYQVTQFGKPVTLSCSQTLNHNVMYWYQQKSSQAPKLLFHYYDKDFNNEADTPDNFQSRRPNTSFCFLDIRSPGLGDTAMYLCATSRDGIGNQPQHFGDGTRLSIL.

This chain links TRBV19 with TRBJ2-6; D may match TRBD1 or TRBD2 (5 bases each). CDR3 length: 16 amino acids. V was trimmed by 6 bases and J by 1 base, leaving 13 bases between them. CDR1 is LNHDA, CDR2 SQIVND, per germline (reference sequence). The CDR3 loop is CASSPGRLSGANVLTF. CDR3 DNA sequence: TGTGCCAGTAGCCCGGGACGTCTGTCTGGGGCCAACGTCCTGACTTTC.

V and J are TRBV19 and TRBJ1-2; D may be TRBD1 (6 bases). CDR1 is LNHDA, CDR2 SQIVND, per germline (reference sequence). The CDR3 sequence is 15 residues long. The V end was cut by 7 bases, the J end by 2 bases, with 17 bases between. DNA of the CDR3: TGTGCCAGTATCCCCTTTGGGGGCGCAAACTATGGCTACACCTTC. Protein product: CASIPFGGANYGYTF.

This clonotype was recorded at least ten times. The genes are TRBV25-1 and TRBJ2-7; maybe TRBD1 (5 bases). This CDR3 comprises 14 residues. Germline V gives CDR1 MGHDK, CDR2 SYGVNS. V lost 5 bases to trimming and J lost 5 bases, with 16 bases between them. CDR3: CASSTPGNVHEQYF. CDR3 nucleotide sequence: TGTGCCAGCAGTACCCCAGGGAACGTTCACGAGCAGTACTTC.

The table lists this clonotype with a count of one. Mismatch with germline at one junction end may stem from a read error. The chain combines TRBV2 with TRBJ1-6; a weak D match, TRBD1 (5 bases). This CDR3 is built from 16 residues. CDR1 and CDR2 (germline): SNHLY, FYNNEI. The CDR3 loop is CASRGGGGGTHSPLNF. The CDR3 nucleotides read TGTGCCAGCAGGGGGGGGGGGGGGGGTACTCATTCACCCCTCAACTTT.

Note on this clonotype: A much larger clone sits a single nucleotide away, making a read error possible. The CDR3 is CASSYGGFPPREQYF. The DNA of the CDR3 is TGTGCCAGCAGTTACGGGGGGTTCCCCCCCCGGGAGCAGTACTTC. The chain uses TRBV6-4 and TRBJ2-7; 7 nucleotides match TRBD2. The CDR3 contains 15 residues. The V gene's germline CDR1 is MRHNA and CDR2 SNTAGT. Trimming removed 5 bases from V and 7 bases from J; junction bases left unmatched: 14.

J is TRBJ2-5 and V is TRBV20-1; no clear D. Looked up from germline, CDR1 is DFQATT and CDR2 is SNEGSKA (reference sequence). This CDR3 is 12 amino acids long. V dropped 2 bases and J dropped 4 bases, with 8 bases sitting between them. CDR3 in DNA: TGCAGTGCTAGAAGGGCGGTAGAGACCCAGTACTTC. Its protein is CSARRAVETQYF.